This T cell receptor beta chain comes out of a study of shared clonotypes between healthy human individuals. Investigators spread the genomic DNA of each subset evenly over several immunoSEQ plates. TCRdb's table, derived via immunoSEQ multiplex PCR, lists solely in-frame clones and lacks some. This sample has around 2.5 million clones, with 93% found just once. Study-level points and caveats: Collection of samples was limited to blood; tissue repertoires likely differ.

Of note for this clone: Its cognate antigen is unknown.

The clonotype comes from a man aged 18 to 29 in good health. Some clones in this sample may be carry-over from other donors' samples. Sequenced: naive CD4+ T cells from PBMCs. The subset is: CD45RA+ positively selected.

DNA of the CDR3: TGTGCCAGCAGTATGATCGGAGGGGGCAAAAACATTCAGTACTTC. Its protein is CASSMIGGGKNIQYF. The chain recombines TRBV28 with TRBJ2-4, with D perhaps matching TRBD1 or TRBD2 (6 bases each). Germline CDR1 reads MDHEN; CDR2 reads SYDVKM. Trimming took 5 bases from V and 3 from J, leaving 14 bases between them. The CDR3 consists of 15 residues.